Each of the 5 T cell receptor beta chains below was sequenced from the same sample in a study of shared clonotypes between healthy human individuals. Generated by immunoSEQ multiplex PCR, the TCRdb table keeps only in-frame clones and is missing some. The table records about 480,000 clones, 75% to 80% of them present only once. Sequencing used PBMCs. These receptor sequences come from a woman aged 40 to 55 in good health. Some clones in this sample may be carry-over from other donors' samples.

The chain couples TRBV7-2 to TRBJ2-7; D perhaps matches TRBD1 (5 bases). The CDR3 length is 15 residues. Germline V gene sequence: CDR1 SGHTA, CDR2 FQGNSA. V was shortened by 0 bases and J by 0 bases, with 9 bases between the two germline ends. CDR3 bases: TGTGCCAGCAGCTTAGCGGCAGGACACTCCTACGAGCAGTACTTC. Protein product: CASSLAAGHSYEQYF.

V usage is TRBV5-1 and J usage is TRBJ1-1, with TRBD1 as a possible D gene (5 bases). V was shortened by 4 bases and J by 1 base, with 8 bases between the two germline ends. The CDR3 covers 13 residues. Germline V gene lookup returns CDR1 SGHRS and CDR2 YFSETQ. The CDR3 bases are TGCGCCAGCAGCATCCAGGGGAACACTGAAGCTTTCTTT. This sequence encodes CASSIQGNTEAFF.

This clone has a handful of counts. The chain links TRBV7-2 to TRBJ2-7, with D unclear. The CDR3 is 11 residues long. Trimming took 5 bases from V and 6 from J, leaving 8 bases between them. Germline lookup yields CDR1 SGHTA and CDR2 FQGNSA. DNA of the CDR3: TGTGCCAGCAGCCAACAGATCGAGCAGTACTTC. Protein product: CASSQQIEQYF.

The chain joins TRBV7-9 to TRBJ2-1; 8 nucleotides agree with TRBD1. Germline V gene sequence: CDR1 SEHNR, CDR2 FQNEAQ (reference sequence). Trimming took 3 bases from V and 6 from J; bases not matched to a gene: 10. The CDR3 length is 16 residues. The CDR3, as DNA: TGTGCCAGCAGCTTTCAAAGACAGGGGTTACGCAATGAGCAGTTCTTC. Protein product: CASSFQRQGLRNEQFF.

The chain combines TRBV5-6 with TRBJ2-7; either TRBD1 or TRBD2 may fit D (5 bases each). CDR3 length equals 16 residues. In germline, CDR1 is SGHDT, CDR2 YYEEEE. With 4 bases removed from V and 4 bases from J, the gap between germline ends came to 21 bases. CDR3 nucleotide sequence: TGTGCCAGCAGCCCAGGGACCCAACAAGACCTTTACGAGCAGTACTTC. Protein product: CASSPGTQQDLYEQYF.